This TCR beta chain comes out of a study of patients and donors after allogeneic stem cell transplantation. One entry per CDR3 protein, called by TCRdb with MiXCR from the RT-PCR reads. Of some 880,000 distinct CDR3 sequences in the sample, roughly 18% were seen once. The CDR3 loop spans 12 amino acids. Germline CDR1 reads MNHEY; CDR2 reads SVGAGI. The germline V and J ends were trimmed by 7 bases and 1 base, with 7 bases remaining between them. The chain joins TRBV6-5 to TRBJ1-2; D gene uncertain. This clonotype originated in a human donor who was either an allogeneic HSCT recipient or a stem cell or donor lymphocyte infusion donor (not recorded which). It is not recorded whose cells these are; they may come from a transplant donor. The specimen was blood, either unsorted or a sorted T cell fraction (not recorded which). For the CDR3, the DNA is TGTGCCAGCAAGGATTTTAACTATGGCTACACCTTC. Translation: CASKDFNYGYTF.